This is a list of T cell receptor beta chains from one sample in a study of Ad26.COV2.S vaccination and SARS-CoV-2 variants. Data came from immunoSEQ multiplex PCR; TCRdb stores just in-frame clones and leaves some out. Here the sample spans under 550,000 clones, approximately 90% being singletons. The sequences come from peripheral blood, collected in a trial of Ad26.COV2.S vaccine versus placebo. Receptors were obtained from a person aged 18-60 years who received the Ad26.COV2.S COVID-19 vaccine or a placebo. Each CDR3 is given without its conserved first and last residue. The order of the fields is CDR3 protein, clone size, V gene. Clone size appears in some rows only: once, few, many, or a class for an expanded clone.

ASSLGNQPQH | - | TRBV7-2
ASSYSGYEGNQPQH | - | TRBV7-2
ASSPRQRSSYEQY | - | TRBV6-6
ASSPTGAPNEKLF | - | TRBV27
ASSLGTATNEKLF | - | TRBV5-1
ASALRLYQPQH | few | TRBV28
ASSLTVLLETQY | - | TRBV5-6
ASSFWTEGGNTIY | - | TRBV28
ATSRRPGANEKLF | - | TRBV15
ASSVGAYYEQY | - | TRBV27
ASRQGTNTGELF | once | TRBV19
ASSFGVRSPLH | - | TRBV12-3/TRBV12-4
ASRARDRGNQPQH | - | TRBV2
ASSLDRNQPQH | - | TRBV5-4
ASSHIGTGGDTQY | - | TRBV4-1
ASSETTGKETQY | - | TRBV6-2/TRBV6-3
ASSPSKFLSGQY | once | TRBV7-2
ASSLIGARDHEQY | - | TRBV5-4
ASSLNGASYGYT | - | TRBV14
ASIRPGGTEAF | - | TRBV6-5